Below, one T cell receptor (beta chain) is given with its context. V trimming: 4 bases; J trimming: 5 bases; junction bases outside the gene matches: 3. CDR3 length: 14 amino acids. Germline V gene lookup returns CDR1 MNHEY and CDR2 SVGEGT. Libraries were prepared by immunoSEQ multiplex PCR; TCRdb keeps only in-frame clonotypes and omits some of them. The sample shows approximately 250,000 clones, around 87% of them seen only once. The sample belongs to a study of blood T cell repertoires in COVID-19. Sample: peripheral blood. This clonotype was sampled from an older woman with COVID-19, enrolled during active disease. The V gene is TRBV6-2 or TRBV6-3, the J gene TRBJ2-2, with 8 nucleotides matching TRBD1. The CDR3 loop reads CASSSTGVTGELFF. CDR3 bases: TGTGCCAGCAGTTCGACAGGGGTGACCGGGGAGCTGTTTTTT.